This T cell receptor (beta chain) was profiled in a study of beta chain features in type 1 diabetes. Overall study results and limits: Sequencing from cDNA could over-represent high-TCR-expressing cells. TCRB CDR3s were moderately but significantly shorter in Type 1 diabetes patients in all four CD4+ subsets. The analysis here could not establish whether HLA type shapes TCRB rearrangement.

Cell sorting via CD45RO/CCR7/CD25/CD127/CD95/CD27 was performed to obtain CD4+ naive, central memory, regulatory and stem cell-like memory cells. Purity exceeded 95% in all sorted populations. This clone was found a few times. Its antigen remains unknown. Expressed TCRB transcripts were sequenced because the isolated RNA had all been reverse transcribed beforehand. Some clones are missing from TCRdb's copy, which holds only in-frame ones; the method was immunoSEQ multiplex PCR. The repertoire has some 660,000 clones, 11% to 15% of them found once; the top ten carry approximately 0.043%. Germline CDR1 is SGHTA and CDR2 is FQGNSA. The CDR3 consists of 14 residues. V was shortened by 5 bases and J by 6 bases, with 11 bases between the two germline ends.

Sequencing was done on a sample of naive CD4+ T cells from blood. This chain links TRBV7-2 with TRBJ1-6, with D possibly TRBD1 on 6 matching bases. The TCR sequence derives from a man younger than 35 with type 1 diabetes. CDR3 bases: TGTGCCAGCAGCCTACGGGGGCCTAATTCACCCCTCCACTTT. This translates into CASSLRGPNSPLHF.